A selection of T cell receptor beta chains follows, all from one sample in a study of PD-L1 blockade in urothelial cancer. The data were produced by immunoSEQ multiplex PCR, yet TCRdb's version contains in-frame clones alone and is incomplete. The sample contains approximately 90,000 clones, around 90% of which appear only once. This specimen was PBMCs, taken around atezolizumab (anti-PD-L1) treatment. These receptors were taken from a man between 60 and 75 years old with urothelial cancer. The conserved cysteine and the conserved F or W are not part of the CDR3 here. Some rows have no size entry. The others give once, few or many, or a class for an expanded clone.

TRBV11-2 | few | ASSVVAGLSTDTQY
TRBV4-3 | . | ASSRTSGISDEQF
TRBV5-1 | . | ASNPHTLLAGEQY
TRBV7-2 | . | ASRISGGASNEQF
TRBV12-5 | . | APPTGTGGIFCYGYT
TRBV7-2 | few | ASSLWGHRDEQY
TRBV7-2 | . | ASSFREGKTEAF
TRBV5-1 | . | ASSLTGTGETQY
TRBV2 | . | ASSEARDYAYEQY
TRBV5-5 | . | ASSLDSGRYEQY
TRBV4-2 | . | ASSRSGTANTEAF